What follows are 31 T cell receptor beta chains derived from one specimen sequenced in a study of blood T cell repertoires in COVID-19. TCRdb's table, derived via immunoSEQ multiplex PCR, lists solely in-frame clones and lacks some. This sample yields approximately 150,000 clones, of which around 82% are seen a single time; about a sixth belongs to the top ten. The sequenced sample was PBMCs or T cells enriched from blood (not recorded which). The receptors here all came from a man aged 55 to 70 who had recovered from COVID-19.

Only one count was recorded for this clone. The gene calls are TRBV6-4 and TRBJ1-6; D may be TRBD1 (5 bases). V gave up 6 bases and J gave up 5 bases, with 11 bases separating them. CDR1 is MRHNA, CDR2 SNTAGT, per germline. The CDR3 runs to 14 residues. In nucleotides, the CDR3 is TGTGCCAGCAGAGGAGAAGGGGATAATTCACCCCTCCACTTT. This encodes CASRGEGDNSPLHF.

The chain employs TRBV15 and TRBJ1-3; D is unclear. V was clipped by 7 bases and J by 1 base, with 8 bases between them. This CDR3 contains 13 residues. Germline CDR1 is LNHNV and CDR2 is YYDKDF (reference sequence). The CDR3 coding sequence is TGTGCCACCACCCCGGGATCTGGAAACACCATATATTTT. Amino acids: CATTPGSGNTIYF.

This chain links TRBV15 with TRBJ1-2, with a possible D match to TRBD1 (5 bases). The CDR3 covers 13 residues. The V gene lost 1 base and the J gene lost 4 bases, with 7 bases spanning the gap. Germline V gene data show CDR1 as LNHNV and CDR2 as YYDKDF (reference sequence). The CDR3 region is CATSRVGAYGYTF. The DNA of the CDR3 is TGTGCCACCAGCAGAGTAGGGGCCTATGGCTACACCTTC.

The CDR3 reads CAGTTANEQFF. CDR3 DNA sequence: TGTGCCGGGACTACTGCCAATGAGCAGTTCTTC. The chain employs TRBV30 and TRBJ2-1, with 7 bases that match TRBD2. Germline assignment: CDR1 GTSNPN and CDR2 SVGIG (reference sequence). V lost 8 bases, J lost 6 bases, and 4 bases stayed unmatched. CDR3 length: 11 amino acids.

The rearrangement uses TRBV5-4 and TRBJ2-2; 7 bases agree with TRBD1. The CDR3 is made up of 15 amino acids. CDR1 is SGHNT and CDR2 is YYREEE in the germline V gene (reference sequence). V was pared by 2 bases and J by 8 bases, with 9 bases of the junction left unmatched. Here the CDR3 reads CASSFNTGVLGELFF. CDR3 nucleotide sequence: TGTGCCAGCAGCTTCAATACAGGGGTGTTAGGGGAGCTGTTTTTT.

This chain's CDR3 is CASSPVSRGGGTGELFF. CDR3 in DNA: TGTGCCAGCAGCCCAGTCTCGCGGGGGGGCGGCACCGGGGAGCTGTTTTTT. The chain has TRBV7-3 and TRBJ2-2; 9 nucleotides agree with TRBD2. The CDR3 has 17 residues. Trimming took 5 bases from V and 4 from J; bases not matched to a gene: 11. Germline CDR1 and CDR2: SGHTA and FQGTGA.

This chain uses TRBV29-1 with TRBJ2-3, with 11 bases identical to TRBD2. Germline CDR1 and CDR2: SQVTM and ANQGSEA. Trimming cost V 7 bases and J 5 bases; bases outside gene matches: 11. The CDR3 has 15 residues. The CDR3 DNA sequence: TGCAGCGCTGGGGTAGCGGGAGGGCAAGGAGATACGCAGTATTTT. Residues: CSAGVAGGQGDTQYF.

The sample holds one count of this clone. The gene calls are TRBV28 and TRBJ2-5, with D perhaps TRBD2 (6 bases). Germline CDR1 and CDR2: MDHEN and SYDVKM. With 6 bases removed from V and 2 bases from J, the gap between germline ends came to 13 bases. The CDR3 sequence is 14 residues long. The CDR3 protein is CASSPWRGQETQYF. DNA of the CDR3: TGTGCCAGCAGCCCATGGAGGGGACAAGAGACCCAGTACTTC.

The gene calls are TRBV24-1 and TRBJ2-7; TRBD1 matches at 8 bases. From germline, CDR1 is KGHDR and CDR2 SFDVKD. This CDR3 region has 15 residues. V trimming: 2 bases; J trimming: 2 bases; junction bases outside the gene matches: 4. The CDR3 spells CATSDSDRVPYEQYF. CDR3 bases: TGTGCCACCAGTGATTCGGACAGGGTTCCCTACGAGCAGTACTTC.

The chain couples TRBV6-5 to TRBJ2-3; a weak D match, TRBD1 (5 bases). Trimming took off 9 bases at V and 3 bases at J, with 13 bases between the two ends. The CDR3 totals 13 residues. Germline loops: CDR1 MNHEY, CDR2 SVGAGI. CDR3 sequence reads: CASVAGSTDTQYF. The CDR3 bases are TGTGCCAGTGTCGCAGGGTCTACAGATACGCAGTATTTT.

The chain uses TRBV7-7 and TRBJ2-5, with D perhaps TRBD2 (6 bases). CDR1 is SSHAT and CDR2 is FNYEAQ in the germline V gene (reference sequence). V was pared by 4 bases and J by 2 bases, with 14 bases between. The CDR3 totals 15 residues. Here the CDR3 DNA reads TGTGCCAGCAGCTCGGGACTCGGAGGGCAAGAGACCCAGTACTTC. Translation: CASSSGLGGQETQYF.

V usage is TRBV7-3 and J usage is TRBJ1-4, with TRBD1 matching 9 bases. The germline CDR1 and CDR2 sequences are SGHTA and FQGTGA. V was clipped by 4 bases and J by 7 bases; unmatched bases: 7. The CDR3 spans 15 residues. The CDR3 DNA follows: TGTGCCAGCAGCTCTACCGGGACAGGGAGTGAAAAACTGTTTTTT. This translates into CASSSTGTGSEKLFF.

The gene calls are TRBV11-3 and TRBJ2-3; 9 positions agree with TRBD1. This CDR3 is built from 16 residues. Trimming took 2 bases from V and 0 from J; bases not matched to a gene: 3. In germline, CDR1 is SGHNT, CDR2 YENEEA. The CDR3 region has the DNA TGTGCCAGCAGCTTAAGGGGGACAGGGAGCACAGATACGCAGTATTTT. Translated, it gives CASSLRGTGSTDTQYF. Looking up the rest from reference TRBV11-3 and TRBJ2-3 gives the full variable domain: EAGVVQSPRYKIIEKKQPVAFWCNPISGHNTLYWYLQNLGQGPELLIRYENEEAVDDSQLPKDRFSAERLKGVDSTLKIQPAELGDSAVYLCASSLRGTGSTDTQYFGPGTRLTVL.

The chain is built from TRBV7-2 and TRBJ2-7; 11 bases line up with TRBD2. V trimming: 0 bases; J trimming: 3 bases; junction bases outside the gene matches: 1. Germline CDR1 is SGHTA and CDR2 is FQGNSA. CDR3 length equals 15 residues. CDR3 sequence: CASSLAGTSGYEQYF. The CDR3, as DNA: TGTGCCAGCAGCTTAGCTGGGACTAGCGGCTACGAGCAGTACTTC.

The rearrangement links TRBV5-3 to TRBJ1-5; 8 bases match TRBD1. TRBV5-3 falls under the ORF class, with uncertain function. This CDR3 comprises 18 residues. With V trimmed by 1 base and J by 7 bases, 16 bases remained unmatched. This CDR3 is CARSLIYPGQGVLQPQHF. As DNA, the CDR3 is TGTGCCAGAAGCTTGATTTACCCAGGACAGGGCGTACTGCAGCCCCAGCATTTT.

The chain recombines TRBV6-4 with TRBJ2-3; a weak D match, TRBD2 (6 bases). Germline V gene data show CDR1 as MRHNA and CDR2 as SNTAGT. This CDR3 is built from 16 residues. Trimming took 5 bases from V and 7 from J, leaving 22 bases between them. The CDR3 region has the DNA TGTGCCAGCAGTAGATCCGGGGGAAACCTCGGGAATACGCAGTATTTT. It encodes CASSRSGGNLGNTQYF.

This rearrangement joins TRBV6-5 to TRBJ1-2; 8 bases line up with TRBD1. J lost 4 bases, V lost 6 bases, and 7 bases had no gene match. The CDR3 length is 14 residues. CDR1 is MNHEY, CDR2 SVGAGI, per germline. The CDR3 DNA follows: TGTGCCAGCAGCATGCGACAGGGGACCTATGGCTACACCTTC. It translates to CASSMRQGTYGYTF.

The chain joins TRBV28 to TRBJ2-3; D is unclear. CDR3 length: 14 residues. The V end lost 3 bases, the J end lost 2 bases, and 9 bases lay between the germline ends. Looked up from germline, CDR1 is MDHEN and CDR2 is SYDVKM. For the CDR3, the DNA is TGTGCCAGCAGTTTTCCAGGAATCACAGATACGCAGTATTTT. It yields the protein CASSFPGITDTQYF.

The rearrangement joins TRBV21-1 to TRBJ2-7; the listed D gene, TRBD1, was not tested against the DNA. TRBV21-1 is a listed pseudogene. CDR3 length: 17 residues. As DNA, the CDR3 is TGTGCCAGCAGCCATATAAGACAGGGTTGGGTTGCGTACGAGCAGTACTTC. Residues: CASSHIRQGWVAYEQYF.

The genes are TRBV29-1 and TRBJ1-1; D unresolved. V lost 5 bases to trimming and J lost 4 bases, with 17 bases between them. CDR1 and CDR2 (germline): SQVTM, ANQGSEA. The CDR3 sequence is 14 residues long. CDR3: CSVTIAPLSTEAFF. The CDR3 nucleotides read TGCAGCGTTACCATAGCACCCCTTAGCACTGAAGCTTTCTTT.

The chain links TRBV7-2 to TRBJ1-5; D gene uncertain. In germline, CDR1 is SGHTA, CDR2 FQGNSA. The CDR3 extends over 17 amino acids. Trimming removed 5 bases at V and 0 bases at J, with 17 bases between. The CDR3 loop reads CASSDFFPRYSNQPQHF. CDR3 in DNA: TGTGCCAGCAGCGATTTTTTTCCCAGGTATAGCAATCAGCCCCAGCATTTT. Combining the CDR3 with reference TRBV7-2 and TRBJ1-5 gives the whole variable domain GAGVSQSPSNKVTEKGKDVELRCDPISGHTALYWYRQSLGQGLEFLIYFQGNSAPDKSGLPSDRFSAERTGGSVSTLTIQRTQQEDSAVYLCASSDFFPRYSNQPQHFGDGTRLSIL.

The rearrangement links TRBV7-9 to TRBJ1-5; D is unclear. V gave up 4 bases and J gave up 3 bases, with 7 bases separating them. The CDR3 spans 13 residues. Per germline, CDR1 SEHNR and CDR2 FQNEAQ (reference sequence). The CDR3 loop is CASSSNNNQPQHF. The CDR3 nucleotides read TGTGCCAGCAGCTCGAACAACAATCAGCCCCAGCATTTT.

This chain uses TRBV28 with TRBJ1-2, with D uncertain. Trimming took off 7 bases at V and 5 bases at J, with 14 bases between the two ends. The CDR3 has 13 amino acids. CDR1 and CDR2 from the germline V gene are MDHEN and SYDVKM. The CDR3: CASTGVFGYGYTF. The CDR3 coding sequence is TGTGCCAGCACCGGGGTTTTTGGTTATGGCTACACCTTC.

In nucleotides, the CDR3 is TGTGCCAGCCACGGTAGGGGAGGAGGCTACACCTTC. The encoded protein is CASHGRGGGYTF. This rearrangement joins TRBV6-5 to TRBJ1-2, with a possible D match to TRBD1 (5 bases). Looked up from germline, CDR1 is MNHEY and CDR2 is SVGAGI. The CDR3 is made up of 12 amino acids. The ends were cut back, 8 bases at V and 8 bases at J, with 15 bases in the middle.

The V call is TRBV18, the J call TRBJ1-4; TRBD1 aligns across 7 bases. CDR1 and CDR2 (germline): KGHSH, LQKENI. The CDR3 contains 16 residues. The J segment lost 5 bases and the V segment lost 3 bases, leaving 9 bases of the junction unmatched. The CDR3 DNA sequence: TGTGCCAGCTCACCCGCCGGGACAGCCGGAAATGAAAAACTGTTTTTT. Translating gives CASSPAGTAGNEKLFF.

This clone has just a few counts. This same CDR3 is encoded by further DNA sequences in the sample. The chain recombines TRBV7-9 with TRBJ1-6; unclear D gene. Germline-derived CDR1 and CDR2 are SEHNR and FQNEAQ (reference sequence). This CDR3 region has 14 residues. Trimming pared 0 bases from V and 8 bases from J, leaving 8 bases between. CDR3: CASSLAGRDSPLHF. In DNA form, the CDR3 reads TGTGCCAGCAGCTTAGCAGGCCGGGATTCACCCCTCCACTTT. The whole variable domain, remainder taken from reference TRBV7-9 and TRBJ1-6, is DTGVSQNPRHKITKRGQNVTFRCDPISEHNRLYWYRQTLGQGPEFLTYFQNEAQLEKSRLLSDRFSAERPKGSFSTLEIQRTEQGDSAMYLCASSLAGRDSPLHFGNGTRLTVT.

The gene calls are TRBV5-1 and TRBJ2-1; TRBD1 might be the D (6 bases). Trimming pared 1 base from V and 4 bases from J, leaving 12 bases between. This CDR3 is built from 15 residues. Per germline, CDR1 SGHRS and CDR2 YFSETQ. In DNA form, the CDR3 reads TGCGCCAGCAGCTTGATGGGGGCTGGTTACAATGAGCAGTTCTTC. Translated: CASSLMGAGYNEQFF.

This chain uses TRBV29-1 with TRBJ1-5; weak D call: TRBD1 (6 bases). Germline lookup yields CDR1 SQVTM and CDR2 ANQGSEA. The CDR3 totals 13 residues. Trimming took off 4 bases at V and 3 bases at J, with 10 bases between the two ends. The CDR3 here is CSVGPGDNQPQHF. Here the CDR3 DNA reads TGCAGCGTTGGGCCAGGGGACAATCAGCCCCAGCATTTT. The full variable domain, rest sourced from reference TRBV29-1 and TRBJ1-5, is SAVISQKPSRDICQRGTSLTIQCQVDSQVTMMFWYRQQPGQSLTLIATANQGSEATYESGFVIDKFPISRPNLTFSTLTVSNMSPEDSSIYLCSVGPGDNQPQHFGDGTRLSIL.

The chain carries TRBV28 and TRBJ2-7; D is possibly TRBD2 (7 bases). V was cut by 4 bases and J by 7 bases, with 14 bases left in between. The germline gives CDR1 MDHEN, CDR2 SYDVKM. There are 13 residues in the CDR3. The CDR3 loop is CASSSPGRGEQYF. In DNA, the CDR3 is TGTGCCAGCAGTTCCCCGGGGAGGGGGGAGCAGTACTTC.

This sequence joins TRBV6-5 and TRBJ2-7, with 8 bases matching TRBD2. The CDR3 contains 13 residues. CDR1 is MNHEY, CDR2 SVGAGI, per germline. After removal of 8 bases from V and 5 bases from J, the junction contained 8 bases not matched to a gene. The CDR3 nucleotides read TGTGCCAGCGGGACTAGGAGCCGAAACGAGCAGTACTTC. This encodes CASGTRSRNEQYF.

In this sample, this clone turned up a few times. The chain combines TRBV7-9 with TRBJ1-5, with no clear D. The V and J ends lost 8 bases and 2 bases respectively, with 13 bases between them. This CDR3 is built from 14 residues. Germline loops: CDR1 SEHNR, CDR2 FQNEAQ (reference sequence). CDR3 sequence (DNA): TGTGCCAGCGGTCGGGGTTTGGGCAATCAGCCCCAGCATTTT. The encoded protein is CASGRGLGNQPQHF.